Below, 27 T cell receptor beta chains from the same sample are listed, as sequenced in a study of OX40 agonist ivuxolimab in advanced cancers. Sequenced by immunoSEQ multiplex PCR; TCRdb stores in-frame clones only, minus some. The table includes over 35,000 clones, 89% detected once. Sequencing was performed on CD4+ or CD8+ T cells sorted from blood, taken in a trial of the OX40 agonist ivuxolimab. These receptor sequences come from an adult with an advanced solid tumor such as melanoma, head and neck, liver or kidney cancer.

The genes are TRBV7-2 and TRBJ1-5; maybe TRBD1 (6 bases). Germline values: CDR1 SGHTA, CDR2 FQGNSA. The CDR3 runs to 14 residues. Trimming cost V 2 bases and J 2 bases, with 7 bases left between them. In DNA form, the CDR3 reads TGTGCCAGCAGCTTAAACAGGGGCAATCAGCCCCAGCATTTT. It codes for CASSLNRGNQPQHF.

This rearrangement joins TRBV6-6 to TRBJ1-5; 7 positions agree with TRBD1. Germline trimming cut 6 bases from V and 6 bases from J; bases unmatched to any gene: 8. The CDR3 totals 14 residues. CDR1 and CDR2 (germline): MNHNY, SVGAGI (reference sequence). The CDR3 loop reads CASRPGGFGQPQHF. The CDR3 DNA is TGTGCCAGCAGGCCAGGGGGATTCGGTCAGCCCCAGCATTTT.

The chain carries TRBV5-1 and TRBJ2-5; 14 bases agree with TRBD2. The J call may not be correct, given that the DNA end is closer to TRBJ2-7. The CDR3 sequence is 17 residues long. The germline CDR1 and CDR2 sequences are SGHRS and YFSETQ. In nucleotides, the CDR3 is TGCGCCAGCAGCACCGGACTAGCGGGGGGCCTCGGGCACGAGCAGTACTTC. Translation gives CASSTGLAGGLGHEQYF.

J is TRBJ1-1 and V is TRBV11-3; D is unclear. This CDR3 is 14 amino acids long. V shed 5 bases and J shed 0 bases, with 10 bases lying between them. Germline CDR1 and CDR2: SGHNT and YENEEA. CDR3 protein: CASSPRALNTEAFF. CDR3 in DNA: TGTGCCAGCAGCCCGCGGGCCTTGAACACTGAAGCTTTCTTT. Complete variable domain (other parts from reference TRBV11-3 and TRBJ1-1): EAGVVQSPRYKIIEKKQPVAFWCNPISGHNTLYWYLQNLGQGPELLIRYENEEAVDDSQLPKDRFSAERLKGVDSTLKIQPAELGDSAVYLCASSPRALNTEAFFGQGTRLTVV.

This chain links TRBV15 with TRBJ2-7; tentative D call: TRBD2 (5 bases). Trimming removed 5 bases from V and 4 bases from J, with 6 bases in between. The CDR3 spans 11 residues. Germline-derived CDR1 and CDR2 are LNHNV and YYDKDF (reference sequence). The CDR3 here is CATSGGYEQYF. In DNA, the CDR3 is TGTGCCACCAGCGGAGGTTACGAGCAGTACTTC. The full variable domain, with the rest looked up from reference TRBV15 and TRBJ2-7, is DAMVIQNPRYQVTQFGKPVTLSCSQTLNHNVMYWYQQKSSQAPKLLFHYYDKDFNNEADTPDNFQSRRPNTSFCFLDIRSPGLGDTAMYLCATSGGYEQYFGPGTRLTVT.

V and J are TRBV18 and TRBJ2-5, with D possibly being TRBD1 (5 bases). CDR1 and CDR2 from the germline V gene are KGHSH and LQKENI. The CDR3 extends over 13 amino acids. V shed 4 bases and J shed 5 bases, with 11 bases lying between them. CDR3 nucleotide sequence: TGTGCCAGCTCACGGCAGGGTGGCGAGACCCAGTACTTC. Its protein is CASSRQGGETQYF. Full variable domain (outside the CDR3, taken from reference TRBV18 and TRBJ2-5): NAGVMQNPRHLVRRRGQEARLRCSPMKGHSHVYWYRQLPEEGLKFMVYLQKENIIDESGMPKERFSAEFPKEGPSILRIQQVVRGDSAAYFCASSRQGGETQYFGPGTRLLVL.

This clone has a single count. The chain carries TRBV7-9 and TRBJ2-2, with 8 bases aligning to TRBD2. The CDR3 totals 15 residues. V lost 3 bases and J lost 3; bases outside the gene matches: 3. CDR1 is SEHNR, CDR2 FQNEAQ, per germline (reference sequence). The CDR3 nucleotides read TGTGCCAGCAGCTTTAGCGGGGTCGACACCGGGGAGCTGTTTTTT. This gives the protein CASSFSGVDTGELFF. The full variable domain, rest sourced from reference TRBV7-9 and TRBJ2-2, is DTGVSQNPRHKITKRGQNVTFRCDPISEHNRLYWYRQTLGQGPEFLTYFQNEAQLEKSRLLSDRFSAERPKGSFSTLEIQRTEQGDSAMYLCASSFSGVDTGELFFGEGSRLTVL.

The genes are TRBV18 and TRBJ1-5; D remains unclear. This CDR3 has 15 amino acids. V lost 3 bases, J lost 6 bases, and 15 bases lay in between. From germline, CDR1 is KGHSH and CDR2 LQKENI. Written as DNA, the CDR3 is TGTGCCAGCTCACCCTCGGCGCTTGACCTTCAGCCCCAGCATTTT. Amino acid sequence: CASSPSALDLQPQHF.

V usage is TRBV11-2 and J usage is TRBJ1-4; D is possibly TRBD1 (6 bases). The CDR3 is made up of 14 amino acids. V was clipped by 5 bases and J by 5 bases, with 12 bases between them. The V gene's germline CDR1 is SGHAT and CDR2 FQNNGV. This CDR3 is CASSLWRGNEKLFF. CDR3 bases: TGTGCCAGCAGCCTATGGAGGGGGAATGAAAAACTGTTTTTT.

J is TRBJ1-2 and V is TRBV18; possible D gene TRBD1, 6 bases. V lost 5 bases and J lost 10, with 17 bases in between. The CDR3 spans 13 residues. Germline CDR1 is KGHSH and CDR2 is LQKENI. The CDR3 spells CASSKRDNSHYTF. DNA for the CDR3: TGTGCCAGCTCAAAACGGGACAATTCACACTACACCTTC. Complete variable domain (other parts from reference TRBV18 and TRBJ1-2): NAGVMQNPRHLVRRRGQEARLRCSPMKGHSHVYWYRQLPEEGLKFMVYLQKENIIDESGMPKERFSAEFPKEGPSILRIQQVVRGDSAAYFCASSKRDNSHYTFGSGTRLTVV.

The CDR3 is CASSATIGGARETQYF. Written as DNA, the CDR3 is TGTGCCAGCAGCGCGACGATAGGGGGCGCGAGAGAGACCCAGTACTTC. The chain carries TRBV11-3 and TRBJ2-5; 7 bases match TRBD1. This CDR3 has 16 residues. Trimming removed 5 bases from V and 4 bases from J; junction bases left unmatched: 13. Germline lookup yields CDR1 SGHNT and CDR2 YENEEA.

The chain joins TRBV5-1 to TRBJ2-7, with a possible D match to TRBD1 (6 bases). The germline CDR1 and CDR2 sequences are SGHRS and YFSETQ. V was cut by 2 bases and J by 0 bases, with 9 bases left in between. This CDR3 region has 14 residues. CDR3 nucleotides: TGCGCCAGCAGCTTAGGACAGAGCTCCTACGAGCAGTACTTC. This translates into CASSLGQSSYEQYF.

V gene TRBV7-9 combines with J gene TRBJ2-2; D is unclear. Germline V gene lookup returns CDR1 SEHNR and CDR2 FQNEAQ (reference sequence). The CDR3 totals 13 residues. V gave up 5 bases and J gave up 5 bases, with 9 bases separating them. CDR3 in DNA: TGTGCCAGCAGCCTCATAGGGACCGGGGAGCTGTTTTTT. Protein product: CASSLIGTGELFF.

The rearrangement links TRBV7-2 to TRBJ1-4; D gene ambiguous. V lost 2 bases, J lost 8 bases, and 6 bases lay in between. Per germline, CDR1 SGHTA and CDR2 FQGNSA. The CDR3 extends over 12 amino acids. CDR3 region: CASSLLGEKLFF. The CDR3 bases are TGTGCCAGCAGCTTATTAGGGGAAAAACTGTTTTTT.

The J gene is TRBJ2-1, the V gene TRBV5-1, with TRBD1 matching over 10 bases. Per the germline V gene, CDR1 is SGHRS and CDR2 is YFSETQ. V trimming: 7 bases; J trimming: 8 bases; junction bases outside the gene matches: 6. The length of the CDR3 is 13 residues. The CDR3 region has the DNA TGCGCCAGCTCGGGACAGGGGTTCGATGAGCAGTTCTTC. It specifies CASSGQGFDEQFF.

The chain couples TRBV7-6 to TRBJ1-2; TRBD1 aligns across 10 bases. V lost 4 bases, J lost 0 bases, and 8 bases stayed unmatched. This CDR3 contains 17 residues. The germline V gene has CDR1 SGHVS and CDR2 FNYEAQ. The CDR3 nucleotides read TGTGCCAGCAGCTCTCGAATTGGACAGGGGGCTAACTATGGCTACACCTTC. As protein: CASSSRIGQGANYGYTF.

The chain has TRBV27 and TRBJ1-1; 9 bases match TRBD1. J lost 6 bases, V lost 7 bases, and 15 bases had no gene match. The CDR3 is made up of 16 amino acids. Germline V gene data show CDR1 as MNHEY and CDR2 as SMNVEV (reference sequence). The CDR3 reads CASTIRRGQGVSEAFF. In nucleotides, the CDR3 is TGTGCCAGCACCATCCGCCGGGGACAGGGAGTTTCTGAAGCTTTCTTT.

This chain uses TRBV7-2 with TRBJ1-5; D possibly corresponds to TRBD1 (5 bases). The CDR3 is 12 residues long. The V gene lost 4 bases and the J gene lost 7 bases, with 8 bases spanning the gap. CDR1 is SGHTA and CDR2 is FQGNSA in the germline V gene. The chain's CDR3 is CASSSRGQPQHF. In nucleotides, the CDR3 is TGTGCCAGCAGCTCCCGGGGGCAGCCCCAGCATTTT.

The chain carries TRBV4-1 and TRBJ2-6; 7 bases are shared with TRBD2. The CDR3 extends over 16 amino acids. CDR1 and CDR2 (germline): MGHRA, YSYEKL. V shed 4 bases, J shed 3 bases, and the junction held 6 bases outside the gene matches. CDR3 in amino acids: CASSRWGGFGANVLTF. The CDR3 DNA reads as TGCGCCAGCAGCCGGTGGGGGGGTTTTGGGGCCAACGTCCTGACTTTC.

The chain carries TRBV19 and TRBJ1-2; 8 bases match TRBD1. The ends lost 3 bases at V and 4 bases at J; junction bases unmatched: 7. The germline CDR1 and CDR2 sequences are LNHDA and SQIVND (reference sequence). This CDR3 region has 15 residues. CDR3 nucleotides: TGTGCCAGTAGTATCGGGACAGGTGTAAGCTATGGCTACACCTTC. Protein sequence: CASSIGTGVSYGYTF.

The chain has TRBV6-5 and TRBJ1-3; 8 nucleotides match TRBD1. Germline V gene sequence: CDR1 MNHEY, CDR2 SVGAGI. The ends lost 6 bases at V and 4 bases at J; junction bases unmatched: 8. The CDR3 has 15 residues. CDR3 nucleotide sequence: TGTGCCAGCAGCTTGGACAGGGCAGACGGAAACACCATATATTTT. Residues: CASSLDRADGNTIYF.

V and J are TRBV29-1 and TRBJ1-2; 10 bases fit TRBD1. CDR1 is SQVTM, CDR2 ANQGSEA, per germline. The trim removed 0 bases at V and 6 bases at J, leaving 1 base unmatched. This CDR3 contains 13 residues. The CDR3 region is CSVEEGTGDGYTF. The CDR3 nucleotides are TGCAGCGTTGAAGAGGGGACAGGGGATGGCTACACCTTC.

The chain carries TRBV9 and TRBJ2-1, with TRBD2 matching 11 bases. The length of the CDR3 is 16 residues. The V gene's germline CDR1 is SGDLS and CDR2 YYNGEE. The V segment lost 3 bases and the J segment 0 bases; nucleotides outside the gene matches: 2. In DNA form, the CDR3 reads TGTGCCAGCAGCGCCCTAGCGGGGGGCTCCTACAATGAGCAGTTCTTC. Translation gives CASSALAGGSYNEQFF.

The chain links TRBV7-2 to TRBJ1-1, with D possibly being TRBD1 (6 bases). The germline gives CDR1 SGHTA, CDR2 FQGNSA. This CDR3 spans 14 amino acids. V gave up 2 bases and J gave up 5 bases, with 12 bases separating them. The CDR3 spells CASSLFGRGTEAFF. DNA for the CDR3: TGTGCCAGCAGCTTATTCGGGAGGGGGACTGAAGCTTTCTTT.

This chain connects TRBV10-3 to TRBJ2-2; TRBD2 aligns across 7 bases. Germline CDR1 reads ENHRY; CDR2 reads SYGVKD. The CDR3 contains 15 residues. V gave up 4 bases and J gave up 5 bases; unmatched junction bases: 7. The CDR3 protein is CAISGSGGGTGELFF. As DNA, the CDR3 is TGTGCCATCAGTGGCTCGGGCGGGGGAACCGGGGAGCTGTTTTTT.

This clone was picked up one time. The J gene is TRBJ2-3, the V gene TRBV6-5; 8 nucleotides align to TRBD1. The germline gives CDR1 MNHEY, CDR2 SVGAGI. The CDR3 runs to 14 residues. V shed 5 bases and J 4 bases; nucleotides not matched to a gene: 5. The CDR3 sequence is CASSDRDRSDTQYF. The DNA of the CDR3 is TGTGCCAGCAGTGACCGGGACAGGTCAGATACGCAGTATTTT.

The chain joins TRBV7-8 to TRBJ1-1; D is perhaps TRBD1 (5 bases). CDR1 and CDR2 from the germline V gene are SGHVS and FQNEAQ. The CDR3 length is 14 residues. V was shortened by 3 bases and J by 5 bases, with 13 bases between the two germline ends. The chain's CDR3 is CASSFGVGATEAFF. CDR3 nucleotides: TGTGCCAGCAGCTTCGGGGTAGGGGCAACTGAAGCTTTCTTT.